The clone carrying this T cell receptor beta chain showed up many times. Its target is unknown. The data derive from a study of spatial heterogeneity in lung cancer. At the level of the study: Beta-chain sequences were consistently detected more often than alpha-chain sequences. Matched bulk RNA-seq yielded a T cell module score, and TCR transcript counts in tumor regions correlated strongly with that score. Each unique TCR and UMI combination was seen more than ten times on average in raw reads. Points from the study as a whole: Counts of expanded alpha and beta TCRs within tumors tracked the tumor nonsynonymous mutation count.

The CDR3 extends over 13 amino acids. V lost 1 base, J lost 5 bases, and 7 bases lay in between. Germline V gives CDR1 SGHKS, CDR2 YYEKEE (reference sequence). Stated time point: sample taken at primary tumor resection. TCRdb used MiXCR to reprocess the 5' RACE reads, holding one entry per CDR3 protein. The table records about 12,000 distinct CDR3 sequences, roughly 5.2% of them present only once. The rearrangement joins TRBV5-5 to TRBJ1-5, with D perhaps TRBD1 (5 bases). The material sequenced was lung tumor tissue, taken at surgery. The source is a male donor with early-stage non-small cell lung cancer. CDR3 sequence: CASSLLGDQPQHF. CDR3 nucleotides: TGTGCCAGCAGCTTGCTGGGGGATCAGCCCCAGCATTTT.